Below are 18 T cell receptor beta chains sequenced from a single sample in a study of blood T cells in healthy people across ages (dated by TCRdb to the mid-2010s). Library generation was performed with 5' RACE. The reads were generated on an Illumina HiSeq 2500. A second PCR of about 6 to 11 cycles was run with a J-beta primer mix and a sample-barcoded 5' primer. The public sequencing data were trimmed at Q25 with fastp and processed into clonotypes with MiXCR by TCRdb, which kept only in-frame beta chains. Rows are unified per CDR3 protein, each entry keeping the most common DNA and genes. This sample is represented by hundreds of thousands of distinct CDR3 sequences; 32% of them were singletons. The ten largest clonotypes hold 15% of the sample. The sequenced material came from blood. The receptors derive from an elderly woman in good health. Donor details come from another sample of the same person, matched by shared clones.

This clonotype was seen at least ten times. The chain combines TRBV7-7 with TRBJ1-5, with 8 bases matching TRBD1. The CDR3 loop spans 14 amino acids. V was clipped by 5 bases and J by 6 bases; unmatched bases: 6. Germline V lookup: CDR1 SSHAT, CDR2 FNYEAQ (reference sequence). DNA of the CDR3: TGTGCCAGCAGCCCAGGACAGGGCGGTCAGCCCCAGCATTTT. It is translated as CASSPGQGGQPQHF.

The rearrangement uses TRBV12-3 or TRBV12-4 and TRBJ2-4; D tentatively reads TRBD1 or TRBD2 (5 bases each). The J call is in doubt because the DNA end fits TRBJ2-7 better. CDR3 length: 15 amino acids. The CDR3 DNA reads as TGTGCCAGCAGCCGGACGGGGCGGGTCGAAACCGAGCAGTACTTC. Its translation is CASSRTGRVETEQYF.

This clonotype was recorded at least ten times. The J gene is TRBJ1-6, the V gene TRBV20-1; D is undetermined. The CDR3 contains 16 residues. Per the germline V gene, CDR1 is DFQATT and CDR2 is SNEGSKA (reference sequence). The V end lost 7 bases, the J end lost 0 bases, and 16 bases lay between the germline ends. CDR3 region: CSGYRLMGSYNSPLHF. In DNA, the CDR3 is TGCAGTGGGTACAGACTGATGGGCTCCTATAATTCACCCCTCCACTTT.

CDR3 nucleotide sequence: TGCAGTGCTCCCATCCGTAGCGGGGGTGGCTCCTACAATGAGCAGTTCTTC. Encoded protein: CSAPIRSGGGSYNEQFF. The rearrangement joins TRBV20-1 to TRBJ2-1, with 9 bases lining up with TRBD2. The CDR3 extends over 17 amino acids. J gave up 0 bases and V 5 bases, and 11 bases lay outside the gene matches. CDR1 and CDR2 from the germline V gene are DFQATT and SNEGSKA (reference sequence).

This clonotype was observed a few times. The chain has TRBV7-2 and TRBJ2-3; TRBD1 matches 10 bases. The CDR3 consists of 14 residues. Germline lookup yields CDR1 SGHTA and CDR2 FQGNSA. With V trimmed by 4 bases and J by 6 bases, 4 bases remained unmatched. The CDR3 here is CASSSGTGADTQYF. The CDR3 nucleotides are TGTGCCAGCAGCTCCGGGACAGGGGCCGATACGCAGTATTTT.

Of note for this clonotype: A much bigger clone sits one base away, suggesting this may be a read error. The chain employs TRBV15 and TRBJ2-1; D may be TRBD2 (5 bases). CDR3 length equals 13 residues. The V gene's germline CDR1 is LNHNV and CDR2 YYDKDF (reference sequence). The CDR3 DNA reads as TGTGCCACCAGCAGAGATTCTAGCAATGTGCAGTTCTTC. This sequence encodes CATSRDSSNVQFF.

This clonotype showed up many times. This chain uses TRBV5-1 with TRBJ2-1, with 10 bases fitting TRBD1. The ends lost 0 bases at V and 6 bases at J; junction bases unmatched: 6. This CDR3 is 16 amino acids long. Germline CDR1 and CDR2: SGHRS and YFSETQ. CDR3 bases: TGCGCCAGCAGCTTGGCTTTGGGACAGGGGTCCAATGAGCAGTTCTTC. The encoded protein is CASSLALGQGSNEQFF.

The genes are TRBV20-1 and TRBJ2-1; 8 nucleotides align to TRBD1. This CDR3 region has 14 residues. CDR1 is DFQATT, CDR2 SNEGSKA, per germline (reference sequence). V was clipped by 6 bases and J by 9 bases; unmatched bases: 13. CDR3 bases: TGCAGTGCCTCTAGGACAGGGATTCTCCCTGAGCAGTTCTTC. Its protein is CSASRTGILPEQFF.

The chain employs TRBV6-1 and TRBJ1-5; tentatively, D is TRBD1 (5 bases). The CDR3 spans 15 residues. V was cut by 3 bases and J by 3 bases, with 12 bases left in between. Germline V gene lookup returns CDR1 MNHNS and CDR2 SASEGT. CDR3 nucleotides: TGTGCCAGCAGTGATCAGAGGGGATTCAATCAGCCCCAGCATTTT. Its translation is CASSDQRGFNQPQHF.

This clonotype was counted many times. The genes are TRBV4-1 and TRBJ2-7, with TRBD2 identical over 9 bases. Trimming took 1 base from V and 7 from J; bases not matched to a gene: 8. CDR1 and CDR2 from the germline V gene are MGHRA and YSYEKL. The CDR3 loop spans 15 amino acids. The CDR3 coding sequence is TGCGCCAGCAGCCAAGTCTCGCTAGCGGGGCGGGAGCAGTACTTC. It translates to CASSQVSLAGREQYF.

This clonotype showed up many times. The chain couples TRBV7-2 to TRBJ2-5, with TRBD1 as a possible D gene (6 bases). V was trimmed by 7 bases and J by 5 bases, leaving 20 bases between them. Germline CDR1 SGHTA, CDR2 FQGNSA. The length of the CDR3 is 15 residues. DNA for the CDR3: TGTGCCAGCACCCAGGCCGCCAACACAGGGGAGACCCAGTACTTC. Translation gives CASTQAANTGETQYF.

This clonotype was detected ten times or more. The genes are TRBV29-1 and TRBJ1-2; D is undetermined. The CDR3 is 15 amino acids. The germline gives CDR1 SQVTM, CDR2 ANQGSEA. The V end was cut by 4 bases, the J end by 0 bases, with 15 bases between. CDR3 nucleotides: TGCAGCGTTGCAACGGATTCCCAAGCTAACTATGGCTACACCTTC. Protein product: CSVATDSQANYGYTF. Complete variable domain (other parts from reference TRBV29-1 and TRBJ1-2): SAVISQKPSRDICQRGTSLTIQCQVDSQVTMMFWYRQQPGQSLTLIATANQGSEATYESGFVIDKFPISRPNLTFSTLTVSNMSPEDSSIYLCSVATDSQANYGYTFGSGTRLTVV.

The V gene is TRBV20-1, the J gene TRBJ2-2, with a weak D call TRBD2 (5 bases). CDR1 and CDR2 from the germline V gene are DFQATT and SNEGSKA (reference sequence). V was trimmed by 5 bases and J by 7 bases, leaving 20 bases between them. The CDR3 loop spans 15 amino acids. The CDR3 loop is CSAHTRTGRSGELFF. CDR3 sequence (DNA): TGCAGTGCTCATACTCGGACGGGAAGGAGCGGGGAGCTGTTTTTT.

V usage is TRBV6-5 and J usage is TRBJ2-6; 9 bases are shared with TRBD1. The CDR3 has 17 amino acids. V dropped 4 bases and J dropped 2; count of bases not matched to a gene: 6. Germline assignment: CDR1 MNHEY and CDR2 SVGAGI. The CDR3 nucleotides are TGTGCCAGCAGTTCCGGGACAGGGATGGCTGGGGCCAACGTCCTGACTTTC. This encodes CASSSGTGMAGANVLTF.

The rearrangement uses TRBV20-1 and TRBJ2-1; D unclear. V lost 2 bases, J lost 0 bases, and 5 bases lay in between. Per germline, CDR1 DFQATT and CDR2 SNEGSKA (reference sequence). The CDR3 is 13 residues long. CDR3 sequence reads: CSARKRSYNEQFF. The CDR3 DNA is TGCAGTGCTAGAAAACGCTCCTACAATGAGCAGTTCTTC.

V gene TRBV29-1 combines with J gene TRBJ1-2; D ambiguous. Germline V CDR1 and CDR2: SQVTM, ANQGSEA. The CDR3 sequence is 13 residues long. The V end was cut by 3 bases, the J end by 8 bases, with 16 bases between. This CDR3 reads CSVDRLGLGGYTF. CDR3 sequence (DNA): TGCAGCGTTGACCGTTTGGGTTTGGGAGGCTACACCTTC. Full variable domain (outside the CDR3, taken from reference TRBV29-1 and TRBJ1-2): SAVISQKPSRDICQRGTSLTIQCQVDSQVTMMFWYRQQPGQSLTLIATANQGSEATYESGFVIDKFPISRPNLTFSTLTVSNMSPEDSSIYLCSVDRLGLGGYTFGSGTRLTVV.

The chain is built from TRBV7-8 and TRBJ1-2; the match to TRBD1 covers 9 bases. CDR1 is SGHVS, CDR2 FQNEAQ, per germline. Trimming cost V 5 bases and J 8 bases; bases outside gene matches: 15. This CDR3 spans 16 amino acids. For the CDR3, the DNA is TGTGCCAGCAGCCCGCCGGGACAGGGATCTCCGCGAGGCTACACCTTC. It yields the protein CASSPPGQGSPRGYTF. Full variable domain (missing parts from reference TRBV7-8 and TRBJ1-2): GAGVSQSPRYKVAKRGQDVALRCDPISGHVSLFWYQQALGQGPEFLTYFQNEAQLDKSGLPSDRFFAERPEGSVSTLKIQRTQQEDSAVYLCASSPPGQGSPRGYTFGSGTRLTVV.

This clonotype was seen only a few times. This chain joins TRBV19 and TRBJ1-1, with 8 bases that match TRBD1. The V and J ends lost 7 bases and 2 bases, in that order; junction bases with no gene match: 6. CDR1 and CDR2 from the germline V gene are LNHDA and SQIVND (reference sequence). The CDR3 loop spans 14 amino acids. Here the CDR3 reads CASTHRGINTEAFF. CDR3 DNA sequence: TGTGCCAGTACCCACAGGGGGATTAACACTGAAGCTTTCTTT.